The 13 T cell receptor beta chains below come from one sample, sequenced in a study of blood T cell repertoires in COVID-19 (dated by TCRdb to 2019 to 2021). The library came from the immunoSEQ multiplex PCR assay. TCRdb's version of the immuneACCESS table is confined to in-frame rearrangements and falls short of the full clone set. An unresolved V gene accounts for under half of the shortfall where checked; the remainder is of unknown origin. A total of 90,000 or so clones appear in this sample, around 89% of them only once. Of the sample, 0.47% is held by the ten largest clones. Sequencing was done on a sample of peripheral blood. The receptor set was obtained from a man aged 60 to 69 with acute or convalescent COVID-19.

The rearrangement links TRBV5-1 to TRBJ2-1; 8 bases line up with TRBD1. CDR1 is SGHRS, CDR2 YFSETQ, per germline. The CDR3 has 14 residues. V dropped 4 bases and J dropped 9; count of bases not matched to a gene: 9. For the CDR3, the DNA is TGCGCCAGCAGCCTACGACAGGGGTACGGTGAGCAGTTCTTC. Its translation: CASSLRQGYGEQFF.

This chain uses TRBV24-1 with TRBJ1-2; 11 positions agree with TRBD1. Germline lookup yields CDR1 KGHDR and CDR2 SFDVKD. The CDR3 covers 15 residues. The junction had 8 bases not matched to a gene; V was cut back by 3 bases and J by 9 bases. The DNA for the CDR3 is TGTGCCACCAGTGATCCGATGGACAGGGGGCAGAGCTACACCTTC. It encodes CATSDPMDRGQSYTF.

The V and J genes are TRBV3-1 (or the pseudogene TRBV3-2) and TRBJ2-1; maybe TRBD1 (6 bases). V was trimmed by 5 bases and J by 0 bases, leaving 8 bases between them. Per the germline V gene, CDR1 is LGHDT and CDR2 is YNNKEL (reference sequence). CDR3 length: 14 amino acids. The CDR3 is CASSEDSSYNEQFF. CDR3 coding DNA: TGTGCCAGCAGCGAGGACAGCTCCTACAATGAGCAGTTCTTC.

This sequence joins TRBV9 and TRBJ2-2; 8 bases fit TRBD1. The CDR3 runs 15 residues. V was clipped by 2 bases and J by 7 bases; unmatched bases: 7. CDR1 and CDR2 (germline): SGDLS, YYNGEE. The CDR3 DNA reads as TGTGCCAGCAGCGTCTTCCAGGGGGCGGACGGGGAGCTGTTTTTT. Protein sequence: CASSVFQGADGELFF.

The chain links TRBV19 to TRBJ1-1; 9 bases are shared with TRBD1. This CDR3 is 14 amino acids long. CDR1 and CDR2 (germline): LNHDA, SQIVND (reference sequence). The V gene end was trimmed by 7 bases and the J gene end by 0 bases; junction bases not matched to a gene: 3. The CDR3 nucleotides read TGTGCCAGTAAGAGGGACAGGGTGAACACTGAAGCTTTCTTT. Amino acids: CASKRDRVNTEAFF.

Of note for this clone: Relative to the germline gene, one junction end is altered; a read error may explain this. V is TRBV29-1 and J is TRBJ1-1; a possible D gene is TRBD1 (5 bases). The CDR3 contains 16 residues. Germline lookup yields CDR1 SQVTM and CDR2 ANQGSEA. CDR3 DNA sequence: TGCAGCGTTGAATTATCGGGTAGGGGACTGAAGACTGAAGCTTTCTTT. It codes for CSVELSGRGLKTEAFF.

Here the CDR3 reads CASSLGQDATNEKLFF. The CDR3 nucleotides are TGTGCCAGCAGCTTGGGGCAGGATGCAACTAATGAAAAACTGTTTTTT. The chain has TRBV5-5 and TRBJ1-4; unclear D gene. CDR1 SGHKS and CDR2 YYEKEE come from the germline V gene (reference sequence). Between the trimmed V and J ends, which lost 0 bases and 0 bases, there was a span of 9 bases. The CDR3 runs to 16 residues.

The count of this clone is one. The chain is built from TRBV5-1 and TRBJ1-2, with TRBD1 matching 9 bases. This CDR3 is 12 amino acids long. V was pared by 3 bases and J by 8 bases, with 2 bases of the junction left unmatched. CDR1 SGHRS and CDR2 YFSETQ come from the germline V gene. CDR3 nucleotide sequence: TGCGCCAGCAGCTGGACAGGGGTAGGCTACACCTTC. This translates into CASSWTGVGYTF. Drawing the rest from reference TRBV5-1 and TRBJ1-2, the complete variable domain is KAGVTQTPRYLIKTRGQQVTLSCSPISGHRSVSWYQQTPGQGLQFLFEYFSETQRNKGNFPGRFSGRQFSNSRSEMNVSTLELGDSALYLCASSWTGVGYTFGSGTRLTVV.

This clone was recorded only once. V usage is TRBV19 and J usage is TRBJ2-3, with TRBD2 matching 7 bases. The trim removed 10 bases at V and 0 bases at J, leaving 13 bases unmatched. From germline, CDR1 is LNHDA and CDR2 SQIVND (reference sequence). The CDR3 length is 16 residues. CDR3 bases: TGTGCCACCGGGCCTCCACTAGCGCTAAGCACAGATACGCAGTATTTT. Amino acid sequence: CATGPPLALSTDTQYF.

This clone was counted between two and nine times. The CDR3 reads CASRMGRGMEETQYF. CDR3 bases: TGTGCCAGCAGAATGGGTCGGGGTATGGAAGAGACCCAGTACTTC. This chain uses TRBV5-4 with TRBJ2-5, with D maybe TRBD2 (5 bases). The germline V gene encodes CDR1 SGHNT and CDR2 YYREEE (reference sequence). The CDR3 is 15 residues long. Trimming removed 5 bases from V and 3 bases from J, with 17 bases in between.

The V gene is TRBV19, the J gene TRBJ1-3, with D perhaps TRBD1 (6 bases). This CDR3 is built from 18 residues. Germline V lookup: CDR1 LNHDA, CDR2 SQIVND (reference sequence). Trimming took off 5 bases at V and 0 bases at J, with 20 bases between the two ends. CDR3: CASSLRSTGAISGNTIYF. DNA for the CDR3: TGTGCCAGTAGTCTCCGTTCGACAGGCGCTATCTCTGGAAACACCATATATTTT.

The chain employs TRBV7-3 and TRBJ1-1; D gene uncertain. CDR3 length: 13 amino acids. Germline CDR1 and CDR2: SGHTA and FQGTGA. V was clipped by 5 bases and J by 5 bases, with 12 bases between them. CDR3 residues: CASSPHTGTEAFF. The CDR3 DNA reads TGTGCCAGCAGCCCTCATACGGGGACTGAAGCTTTCTTT.

The chain uses TRBV20-1 and TRBJ1-4, with 7 bases matching TRBD1. V shed 3 bases and J 4 bases; nucleotides not matched to a gene: 8. The CDR3 is made up of 15 amino acids. Germline CDR1 DFQATT, CDR2 SNEGSKA (reference sequence). CDR3 DNA sequence: TGCAGTGCTAGTTTCCCGACAGGGAATAATGAAAAACTGTTTTTT. It specifies CSASFPTGNNEKLFF.